One sample yielded the 23 T cell receptor beta chains listed below, sequenced in a study of blood T cell repertoires in COVID-19. Sequencing was performed with immunoSEQ multiplex PCR; in TCRdb, only in-frame clones are kept and a portion is missing. The sample has roughly 120,000 clones, about 88% seen once; the top ten hold 3.4%. The source material was peripheral blood. These receptors were collected from a man aged 35 to 55 with acute or convalescent COVID-19.

The gene calls are TRBV13 and TRBJ2-7; 13 nucleotides line up with TRBD2. The CDR3 covers 14 residues. Losses at the gene ends were 6 bases for V and 7 bases for J; bases not matched to a gene: 6. Looked up from germline, CDR1 is PRHDT and CDR2 is FYEKMQ (reference sequence). The CDR3: CASRLAGGPREQYF. CDR3 DNA sequence: TGTGCCAGCAGACTAGCGGGGGGGCCGCGGGAGCAGTACTTC. Drawing the rest from reference TRBV13 and TRBJ2-7, the complete variable domain is AAGVIQSPRHLIKEKRETATLKCYPIPRHDTVYWYQQGPGQDPQFLISFYEKMQSDKGSIPDRFSAQQFSDYHSELNMSSLELGDSALYFCASRLAGGPREQYFGPGTRLTVT.

This clone was seen once. The chain is built from TRBV18 and TRBJ2-3; tentatively, D is TRBD2 (5 bases). V was clipped by 4 bases and J by 6 bases, with 8 bases between them. The CDR3 loop spans 12 amino acids. Germline lookup yields CDR1 KGHSH and CDR2 LQKENI. CDR3 coding DNA: TGTGCCAGCTCACGAAGGGAGGATACGCAGTATTTT. It is translated as CASSRREDTQYF.

This chain connects TRBV5-4 to TRBJ2-5; 16 bases match TRBD2. The CDR3 sequence is 17 residues long. After removal of 3 bases from V and 5 bases from J, the junction contained 7 bases not matched to a gene. CDR1 and CDR2 (germline): SGHNT, YYREEE (reference sequence). The CDR3 DNA reads TGTGCCAGCAGCTCGGGGACTAGCGGGGGGGTCCGTGAGACCCAGTACTTC. This translates into CASSSGTSGGVRETQYF.

Written as DNA, the CDR3 is TGTGCCTGGCAGGACAGCTCCTATAATTCACCCCTCCACTTT. This sequence encodes CAWQDSSYNSPLHF. The chain carries TRBV30 and TRBJ1-6; the D gene is possibly TRBD1 (6 bases). This CDR3 contains 14 residues. The V gene's germline CDR1 is GTSNPN and CDR2 SVGIG (reference sequence). Trimming stripped 5 bases from V and 0 bases from J, with 8 bases between. The whole variable domain, filled in from reference TRBV30 and TRBJ1-6, reads SQTIHQWPATLVQPVGSPLSLECTVEGTSNPNLYWYRQAAGRGLQLLFYSVGIGQISSEVPQNLSASRPQDRQFILSSKKLLLSDSGFYLCAWQDSSYNSPLHFGNGTRLTVT.

The J gene is TRBJ2-2, the V gene TRBV19; TRBD2 is a possible D gene (6 bases). The V and J ends lost 7 bases and 7 bases respectively, with 16 bases between them. The CDR3 totals 14 residues. From germline, CDR1 is LNHDA and CDR2 SQIVND (reference sequence). CDR3 sequence (DNA): TGTGCCAGTAATTGGGGGGTTGGTAGCGGGGAGCTGTTTTTT. Protein product: CASNWGVGSGELFF.

The chain has TRBV7-9 and TRBJ2-1, with a weak D call TRBD1 (6 bases). Germline V gene sequence: CDR1 SEHNR, CDR2 FQNEAQ (reference sequence). Trimming removed 4 bases at V and 2 bases at J, with 15 bases between. The CDR3 is 16 amino acids. CDR3 nucleotides: TGTGCCAGCAGCTATAATCGGCAGGGGCCCTACAATGAGCAGTTCTTC. The encoded protein is CASSYNRQGPYNEQFF.

This chain links TRBV5-1 with TRBJ2-1; weak D call: TRBD1 (6 bases). CDR3 length: 16 amino acids. V lost 3 bases to trimming and J lost 6 bases, with 19 bases between them. Per the germline V gene, CDR1 is SGHRS and CDR2 is YFSETQ. CDR3 bases: TGCGCCAGCAGCTCTCTGTGGGGGCCTACAAGCAATGAGCAGTTCTTC. Its translation: CASSSLWGPTSNEQFF.

The chain recombines TRBV6-1 with TRBJ1-5; TRBD1 aligns across 8 bases. The CDR3 totals 16 residues. J was trimmed by 0 bases and V by 4 bases; bases with no gene match: 5. Germline values: CDR1 MNHNS, CDR2 SASEGT. For the CDR3, the DNA is TGTGCCAGCAGTGGAGGGACAGGCGCTAGCAATCAGCCCCAGCATTTT. It encodes CASSGGTGASNQPQHF.

V gene TRBV5-1 combines with J gene TRBJ1-5; possible D gene TRBD1, 6 bases. V lost 2 bases and J lost 2, with 8 bases in between. This CDR3 region has 14 residues. Germline assignment: CDR1 SGHRS and CDR2 YFSETQ. The CDR3 here is CASSFSGGNQPQHF. As DNA, the CDR3 is TGCGCCAGCAGCTTCTCAGGGGGCAATCAGCCCCAGCATTTT. The full variable domain, rest sourced from reference TRBV5-1 and TRBJ1-5, is KAGVTQTPRYLIKTRGQQVTLSCSPISGHRSVSWYQQTPGQGLQFLFEYFSETQRNKGNFPGRFSGRQFSNSRSEMNVSTLELGDSALYLCASSFSGGNQPQHFGDGTRLSIL.

This clone was detected only once. The rearrangement links TRBV10-1 to TRBJ1-4; 7 bases line up with TRBD1. With V trimmed by 4 bases and J by 6 bases, 2 bases remained unmatched. Germline CDR1 is WNHNN and CDR2 is SYGVQD (reference sequence). CDR3 length: 13 amino acids. The CDR3 DNA follows: TGCGCCAGCAGTGGGACAGGCGATGAAAAACTGTTTTTT. It is translated as CASSGTGDEKLFF.

The chain employs TRBV27 and TRBJ2-7, with TRBD1 identical over 9 bases. Trimming at V came to 5 bases and at J to 5 bases, leaving 10 bases not matched to a gene. In germline, CDR1 is MNHEY, CDR2 SMNVEV (reference sequence). CDR3 length: 15 amino acids. In DNA, the CDR3 is TGTGCCAGCAGTCCTTACAGGGGGCTCGTCCACGAGCAGTACTTC. It translates to CASSPYRGLVHEQYF.

The sample holds a few counts of this clone. The V and J genes are TRBV7-3 and TRBJ2-7, with 7 positions matching TRBD2. After removal of 6 bases from V and 4 bases from J, the junction contained 6 bases not matched to a gene. CDR3 length: 13 amino acids. Germline V gene lookup returns CDR1 SGHTA and CDR2 FQGTGA. CDR3: CASSLRGEYEQYF. The CDR3 nucleotides are TGTGCCAGCAGTTTACGGGGGGAGTACGAGCAGTACTTC.

The chain uses TRBV18 and TRBJ2-2, with D unclear. The CDR3 loop spans 14 amino acids. In germline, CDR1 is KGHSH, CDR2 LQKENI. Trimming stripped 2 bases from V and 3 bases from J, with 7 bases between. CDR3 loop: CASSPDIHTGELFF. The CDR3 DNA reads as TGTGCCAGCTCACCAGACATTCACACCGGGGAGCTGTTTTTT.

This sequence joins TRBV11-2 and TRBJ1-1, with no clear D. Per the germline V gene, CDR1 is SGHAT and CDR2 is FQNNGV. The CDR3 is 15 residues long. V dropped 3 bases and J dropped 2 bases, with 13 bases sitting between them. CDR3 bases: TGTGCCAGCAGCTTTTCCGTGGGCTATAACACTGAAGCTTTCTTT. Translation: CASSFSVGYNTEAFF.

There are a few counts of this clone. The genes are TRBV25-1 and TRBJ1-4, with 9 bases identical to TRBD1. Trimming cost V 5 bases and J 7 bases; bases outside gene matches: 5. The CDR3 consists of 14 residues. The germline V gene has CDR1 MGHDK and CDR2 SYGVNS. CDR3 region: CASSPTGGVEKLFF. The CDR3 bases are TGTGCCAGCAGTCCCACAGGGGGCGTTGAAAAACTGTTTTTT. The full variable domain, in which reference TRBV25-1 and TRBJ1-4 provide the parts outside the CDR3, is EADIYQTPRYLVIGTGKKITLECSQTMGHDKMYWYQQDPGMELHLIHYSYGVNSTEKGDLSSESTVSRIRTEHFPLTLESARPSHTSQYLCASSPTGGVEKLFFGSGTQLSVL.

J is TRBJ1-3 and V is TRBV7-9; the D gene is possibly TRBD1 (6 bases). The CDR3 runs 14 residues. From germline, CDR1 is SEHNR and CDR2 FQNEAQ (reference sequence). The ends were cut back, 4 bases at V and 1 base at J, with 8 bases in the middle. The CDR3 DNA is TGTGCCAGCAGCTCCACAGGGTCTGGAAACACCATATATTTT. Its translation is CASSSTGSGNTIYF.

This chain links TRBV19 with TRBJ2-7; D perhaps matches TRBD1 (7 bases). Germline CDR1 and CDR2: LNHDA and SQIVND (reference sequence). CDR3 size: 13 residues. The germline V and J ends were trimmed by 6 bases and 2 bases, with 11 bases remaining between them. As DNA, the CDR3 is TGTGCCAGTAGGGCAGGGGGGACCTACGAGCAGTACTTC. This gives the protein CASRAGGTYEQYF.

V usage is TRBV18 and J usage is TRBJ1-2; the match to TRBD1 covers 10 bases. CDR3 length: 13 amino acids. Trimming cost V 3 bases and J 8 bases; bases outside gene matches: 3. In germline, CDR1 is KGHSH, CDR2 LQKENI. The CDR3 is CASSPVGQGGYTF. The CDR3 bases are TGTGCCAGCTCACCTGTGGGACAGGGGGGCTACACCTTC.

The chain has TRBV7-9 and TRBJ1-2, with a tentative D call TRBD1 (6 bases). Trimming shortened V by 6 bases and J by 0 bases, and 17 bases separated the two germline ends. CDR1 SEHNR and CDR2 FQNEAQ come from the germline V gene (reference sequence). This CDR3 is built from 16 residues. This CDR3 is CASRSITGSANYGYTF. The CDR3 nucleotides read TGTGCCAGCAGATCAATTACAGGGTCGGCTAACTATGGCTACACCTTC.

As DNA, the CDR3 is TGTGCCAGCAGCCTTTCTTGGGCTTTGAACACTGAAGCTTTCTTT. It yields the protein CASSLSWALNTEAFF. This chain links TRBV11-2 with TRBJ1-1; no firm D call. V gave up 5 bases and J gave up 0 bases, with 13 bases separating them. The CDR3 covers 15 residues. Germline V gives CDR1 SGHAT, CDR2 FQNNGV.

The chain is built from TRBV27 and TRBJ1-2; tentative D call: TRBD1 (5 bases). Germline CDR1 reads MNHEY; CDR2 reads SMNVEV (reference sequence). The V gene lost 4 bases and the J gene lost 8 bases, with 17 bases spanning the gap. The CDR3 spans 14 residues. CDR3 nucleotide sequence: TGTGCCAGCAGTTCCCTGGACGGGGCGGGGGGCTACACCTTC. It yields the protein CASSSLDGAGGYTF.

The chain recombines TRBV5-6 with TRBJ2-3, with TRBD2 identical over 12 bases. The CDR3 has 16 amino acids. Germline CDR1 SGHDT, CDR2 YYEEEE. The V and J ends lost 3 bases and 7 bases, in that order; junction bases with no gene match: 9. The CDR3 DNA follows: TGTGCCAGCAGCTCACTACTAGCGGGGGGACAAAATACGCAGTATTTT. Protein sequence: CASSSLLAGGQNTQYF. The full variable domain, in which reference TRBV5-6 and TRBJ2-3 provide the parts outside the CDR3, is DAGVTQSPTHLIKTRGQQVTLRCSPKSGHDTVSWYQQALGQGPQFIFQYYEEEERQRGNFPDRFSGHQFPNYSSELNVNALLLGDSALYLCASSSLLAGGQNTQYFGPGTRLTVL.

This chain uses TRBV6-4 with TRBJ1-6; no definite D call. V gave up 5 bases and J gave up 0 bases, with 11 bases separating them. The CDR3 has 16 amino acids. Looked up from germline, CDR1 is MRHNA and CDR2 is SNTAGT. CDR3 DNA: TGTGCCAGCAGTCCAGCGGCGAGCTCCTATAATTCACCCCTCCACTTT. This encodes CASSPAASSYNSPLHF.